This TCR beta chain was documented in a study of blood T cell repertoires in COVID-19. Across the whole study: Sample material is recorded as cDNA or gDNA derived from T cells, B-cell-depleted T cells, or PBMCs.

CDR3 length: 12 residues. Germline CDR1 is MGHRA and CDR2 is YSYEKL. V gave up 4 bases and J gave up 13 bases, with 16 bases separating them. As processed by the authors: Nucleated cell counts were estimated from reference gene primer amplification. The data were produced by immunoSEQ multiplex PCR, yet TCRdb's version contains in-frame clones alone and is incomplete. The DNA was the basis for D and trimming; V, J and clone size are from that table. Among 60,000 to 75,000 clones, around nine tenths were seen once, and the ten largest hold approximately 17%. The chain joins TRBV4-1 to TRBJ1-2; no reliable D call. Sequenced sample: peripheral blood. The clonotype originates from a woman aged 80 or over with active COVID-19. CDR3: CASSLSEGGPTF. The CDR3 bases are TGCGCCAGCAGCCTTTCTGAGGGCGGCCCCACCTTC.